This T cell receptor (beta chain) was sequenced for a study of identical twins. Study-level findings and limits: Models underestimated out-of-frame TCR alpha sharing in monozygotic twins.

The CDR3 totals 14 residues. The V and J ends lost 7 bases and 0 bases respectively, with 7 bases between them. Germline CDR1 and CDR2: MNHEY and SVGEGT. TCRdb used MiXCR to reprocess the 5' RACE reads, holding one entry per CDR3 protein. Here the sample spans 500,000 to 650,000 distinct CDR3 sequences, approximately 20% being singletons. Concerning this clonotype itself: The antigen is unknown.

Another study also made use of these data, one on yellow fever vaccine responses in identical twins.

The chain employs TRBV6-2 or TRBV6-3 and TRBJ2-6; the D is unclear. The sequencing input was CD4+ T cells sorted from blood. This receptor was obtained from a woman under 30 in good health. The DNA for the CDR3 is TGTGCCAGCAACCAGGACTCTGGGGCCAACGTCCTGACTTTC. Protein product: CASNQDSGANVLTF.